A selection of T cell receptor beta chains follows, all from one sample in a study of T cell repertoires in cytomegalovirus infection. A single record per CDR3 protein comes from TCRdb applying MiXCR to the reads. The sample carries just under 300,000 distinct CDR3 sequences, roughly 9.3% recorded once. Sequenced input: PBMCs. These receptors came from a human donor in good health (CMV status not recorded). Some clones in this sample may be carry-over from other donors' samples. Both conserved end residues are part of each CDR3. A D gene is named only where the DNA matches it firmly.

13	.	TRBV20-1	CSARGQRGYGYTF
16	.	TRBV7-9	CASSLTLRATTGELFF
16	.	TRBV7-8	CASSQGPEAELYGYTF
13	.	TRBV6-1	CASTQGKGTEAFF
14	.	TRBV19	CASSINPDMGEQFF
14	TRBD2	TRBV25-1	CASGYGGARETQYF
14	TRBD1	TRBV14	CASSPWTGETEAFF
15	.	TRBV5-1	CASSLGQLRQETQYF
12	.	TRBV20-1	CSASSANYGYTF
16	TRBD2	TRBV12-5	CASGLDSGGNYNEQFF
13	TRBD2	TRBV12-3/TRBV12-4	CASSLAGGKQQFF
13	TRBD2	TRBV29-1	CSVRRGLANVLTF
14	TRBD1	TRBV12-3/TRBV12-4	CASSWTGWRGEAFF
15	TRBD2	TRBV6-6	CASSTTGGGSYEQYF
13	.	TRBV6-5	CANSYSDVSEQFF
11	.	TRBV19	CASSSGPSPFF
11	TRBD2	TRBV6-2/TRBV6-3	CASRGGREQFF
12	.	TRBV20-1	CSAPRGRNEQYF
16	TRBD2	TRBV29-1	CSVEEPGTMNTGELFF
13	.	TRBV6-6	CASKGSGAQPQHF
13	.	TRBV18	CASSPPVRDEQFF
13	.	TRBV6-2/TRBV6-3	CATALAGNTEAFF
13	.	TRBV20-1	CSALDRFNQPQHF
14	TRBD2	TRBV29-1	CSVVNREGRNEQFF
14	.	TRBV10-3	CAIRTKTNTGELFF
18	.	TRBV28	CASSFPGRVGVYNSPLHF
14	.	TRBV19	CASGVRSLSPEAFF
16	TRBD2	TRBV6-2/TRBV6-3	CASSHLAGGLGDTQYF
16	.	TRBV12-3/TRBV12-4	CASSPIRDTSNQPQHF
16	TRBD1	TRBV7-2	CASSQQGLPNTGELFF
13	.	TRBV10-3	CAIRTNGDEKLFF
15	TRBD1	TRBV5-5	CASSLTGQGDQPQHF
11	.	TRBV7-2	CASSITYEQYF
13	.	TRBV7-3	CASSLTGNQPQHF
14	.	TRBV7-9	CASSSGTQNEKLFF
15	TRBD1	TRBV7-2	CASSYTGTGTYEQYF